The 16 T cell receptor beta chains below come from one sample, sequenced in a study of T-cell reconstitution after alpha-beta-depleted transplantation in children. A TCRbeta library incorporating unique molecular identifiers was prepared. TCRdb ran MiXCR on the PCR reads and lists one entry per CDR3 protein. This table has fewer than 400,000 distinct CDR3 sequences, around 20% appearing once. The sequenced sample was PBMCs from the stem cell graft donor, obtained from the stem cell graft. These receptors were obtained from a human donor who donated a stem cell graft to a child with acute myeloid leukemia.

This clonotype was detected only a few times. J is TRBJ2-3 and V is TRBV28; 7 bases align to TRBD1. This CDR3 contains 15 residues. Per the germline V gene, CDR1 is MDHEN and CDR2 is SYDVKM. Trimming removed 3 bases from V and 5 bases from J; junction bases left unmatched: 8. The DNA for the CDR3 is TGTGCCAGCAGTTTCAAGACAGGGTGGGGAGATACGCAGTATTTT. Its translation is CASSFKTGWGDTQYF.

This chain uses TRBV6-4 with TRBJ2-1; TRBD1 agrees at 7 bases. Trimming cost V 8 bases and J 9 bases; bases outside gene matches: 13. This CDR3 spans 14 amino acids. CDR1 is MRHNA, CDR2 SNTAGT, per germline. The CDR3 region is CASGEGQDSGEQFF. The CDR3, as DNA: TGTGCCAGCGGAGAAGGACAGGACTCTGGTGAGCAGTTCTTC.

This clonotype has a handful of counts. J is TRBJ2-2 and V is TRBV20-1; 11 nucleotides match TRBD2. CDR1 is DFQATT, CDR2 SNEGSKA, per germline (reference sequence). This CDR3 region has 18 residues. Unmatched junction bases numbered 7, after V lost 1 base and J lost 0 bases. The CDR3 protein is CSARGTGTSGSNTGELFF. The CDR3, as DNA: TGCAGTGCTAGAGGGACCGGGACTAGCGGTTCGAACACCGGGGAGCTGTTTTTT.

The V and J genes are TRBV7-8 and TRBJ1-5; a possible D gene is TRBD1 (6 bases). The CDR3 is made up of 14 amino acids. V was pared by 5 bases and J by 11 bases, with 19 bases between. Germline CDR1 is SGHVS and CDR2 is FQNEAQ. CDR3 sequence: CASSAWTADGAQHF. The CDR3 nucleotides are TGTGCCAGCAGCGCTTGGACAGCCGACGGTGCCCAGCATTTT.

This clonotype showed up just a few times. This rearrangement joins TRBV12-3 or TRBV12-4 to TRBJ2-7; TRBD1 aligns across 9 bases. After removal of 3 bases from V and 6 bases from J, the junction contained 9 bases not matched to a gene. This CDR3 region has 15 residues. CDR3 sequence reads: CASSFGDREVIEQYF. The DNA of the CDR3 is TGTGCCAGCAGTTTTGGGGACAGGGAAGTTATCGAGCAGTACTTC.

The chain uses TRBV15 and TRBJ2-3; D uncertain. The CDR3 contains 15 residues. Trimming took off 0 bases at V and 2 bases at J, with 9 bases between the two ends. Germline V gives CDR1 LNHNV, CDR2 YYDKDF (reference sequence). The CDR3, as DNA: TGTGCCACCAGCAGAGATTCCACTACCACAGATACGCAGTATTTT. Residues: CATSRDSTTTDTQYF.

J is TRBJ2-1 and V is TRBV5-1, with 9 nucleotides matching TRBD2. The CDR3 is 16 residues long. The germline gives CDR1 SGHRS, CDR2 YFSETQ. V shed 4 bases, J shed 6 bases, and the junction held 11 bases outside the gene matches. CDR3 sequence (DNA): TGCGCCAGCAGCCCACTCACGGGACTAGCCTCCAATGAGCAGTTCTTC. Its translation is CASSPLTGLASNEQFF.

The chain recombines TRBV5-6 with TRBJ2-5; 7 nucleotides match TRBD2. Trimming at V came to 5 bases and at J to 4 bases, leaving 8 bases not matched to a gene. The CDR3 length is 14 residues. Germline V gene sequence: CDR1 SGHDT, CDR2 YYEEEE. CDR3 sequence: CASSPVGGRETQYF. The CDR3 DNA reads TGTGCCAGCAGTCCTGTTGGCGGGAGAGAGACCCAGTACTTC.

CDR3 coding DNA: TGTGCCAGCAGTTTTGACCAAGAGACCCAGTACTTC. It encodes CASSFDQETQYF. The rearrangement joins TRBV12-3 or TRBV12-4 to TRBJ2-5; D ambiguous. Trimming took off 3 bases at V and 0 bases at J, with 2 bases between the two ends. CDR3 length equals 12 residues.

The chain recombines TRBV29-1 with TRBJ2-3; possible D gene TRBD1, 6 bases. Deletions cut 7 bases from V and 5 bases from J, with 16 bases between. This CDR3 comprises 13 residues. CDR1 and CDR2 (germline): SQVTM, ANQGSEA. The CDR3 loop reads CSGGQLNGDTQYF. The CDR3 nucleotides read TGCAGCGGTGGACAGCTAAATGGAGATACGCAGTATTTT.

This clonotype was seen ten or more times. V is TRBV7-3 and J is TRBJ2-1, with 11 bases that match TRBD2. J lost 16 bases, V lost 3 bases, and 11 bases had no gene match. This CDR3 spans 14 amino acids. Germline V gene sequence: CDR1 SGHTA, CDR2 FQGTGA. CDR3 coding DNA: TGTGCCAGCAGCTTGACTGGTCTAGCGGGAGGTTTATTCTTC. Its translation: CASSLTGLAGGLFF. The full variable domain, completed using reference TRBV7-3 and TRBJ2-1, is GAGVSQTPSNKVTEKGKYVELRCDPISGHTALYWYRQSLGQGPEFLIYFQGTGAADDSGLPNDRFFAVRPEGSVSTLKIQRTERGDSAVYLCASSLTGLAGGLFFGPGTRLTVL.

This clonotype came up a few times. This chain connects TRBV10-3 to TRBJ2-5, with D perhaps assigned TRBD1 or TRBD2 (5 bases each). Germline V lookup: CDR1 ENHRY, CDR2 SYGVKD. The CDR3 is 13 amino acids. V lost 7 bases, J lost 4 bases, and 13 bases lay in between. This CDR3 is CAITRGSSETQYF. The CDR3 DNA reads TGTGCCATCACGAGGGGATCGTCAGAGACCCAGTACTTC.

The rearrangement uses TRBV5-1 and TRBJ2-3, with 8 bases that match TRBD1. The V gene's germline CDR1 is SGHRS and CDR2 YFSETQ. CDR3 length equals 17 residues. Trimming cost V 4 bases and J 2 bases; bases outside gene matches: 12. The CDR3 protein is CASSARQGSITTDTQYF. The CDR3 region has the DNA TGCGCCAGCAGCGCGAGACAGGGGTCTATAACCACAGATACGCAGTATTTT.

The chain is built from TRBV28 and TRBJ2-6, with D unresolved. The V end was cut by 2 bases, the J end by 1 base, with 9 bases between. CDR1 is MDHEN and CDR2 is SYDVKM in the germline V gene. The CDR3 is made up of 16 amino acids. This chain's CDR3 is CASSLELLSGANVLTF. The CDR3 nucleotides read TGTGCCAGCAGTTTAGAACTCTTGTCTGGGGCCAACGTCCTGACTTTC.

This clonotype was counted only a few times. The rearrangement links TRBV12-3 or TRBV12-4 to TRBJ2-1; D is possibly TRBD2 (6 bases). CDR3 size: 16 residues. V was shortened by 6 bases and J by 10 bases, with 25 bases between the two germline ends. This chain's CDR3 is CASREFPGLGLEEQFF. The DNA for the CDR3 is TGTGCCAGCAGAGAGTTCCCGGGACTCGGGCTTGAGGAGCAGTTCTTC.

The chain is built from TRBV15 and TRBJ2-1; TRBD2 aligns across 12 bases. The CDR3 totals 16 residues. Germline CDR1 reads LNHNV; CDR2 reads YYDKDF (reference sequence). Trimming at V came to 2 bases and at J to 9 bases, leaving 8 bases not matched to a gene. CDR3 nucleotide sequence: TGTGCCACCAGCAGATCCCGACTAGCGGGAGTCAGTGAGCAGTTCTTC. Translated: CATSRSRLAGVSEQFF.